The T cell receptor beta chain described here comes from a study of blood T cell repertoires in COVID-19. Background on the study: Sites across the United States, Italy and Spain contributed samples from acute and convalescent COVID-19. PBMCs, B-cell-depleted T cells, or T cells provided the cDNA or gDNA that made up the material.

In the original analysis: Quantification of nucleated cells was approximated via reference gene primer amplification. The table came from immunoSEQ multiplex PCR; TCRdb's copy has only in-frame clones and leaves some out. That table supplies the V and J calls and clone size; D and trimming were determined from the DNA. The sample lists nearly 300,000 clones, approximately 88% occurring once. The sequence came from a woman younger than 45 who had recovered from COVID-19. The sample comprised peripheral blood.

CDR3 nucleotide sequence: TGTGCCAGCAGGTCCGGACGGGAGTATAATTCACCCCTCCACTTT. It yields the protein CASRSGREYNSPLHF. V and J are TRBV28 and TRBJ1-6, with D unresolved. V lost 6 bases to trimming and J lost 4 bases, with 13 bases between them. This CDR3 contains 15 residues. CDR1 is MDHEN, CDR2 SYDVKM, per germline.